This note documents a single TCR beta chain sequence. This clone has more than one count but fewer than ten. Its antigen is not yet known. The sample holds no much larger clone one base away, and base qualities are not on file. The High Capacity cDNA Reverse Transcription Kit was used to reverse transcribe all of the isolated RNA, meaning that expressed TCRB transcripts were what got sequenced. Naive, central memory and regulatory T cell samples underwent deep immunoSEQ sequencing, averaging roughly 3.4 million total reads per sample. Sorted cells were lysed in RLT buffer and RNA was extracted with DNase-treated RNeasy Micro or Mini kits, depending on cell number. Each cell subset was processed separately to prevent cross-contamination, with patient and healthy donor samples processed together. The immunoSEQ multiplex PCR was used to amplify TCRB sequences from cDNA, yielding 87-bp fragments that span the CDR3 region. Sequencing of the amplicons was performed on the Illumina HiSeq platform. The authors' pipeline ran thus. Synthetic template baselines were used to correct PCR bias computationally, reads within Hamming distance 2 were collapsed together, and singletons that could not be merged were discarded. Reads were aligned to IMGT to assign V, D and J genes, CDR3 length, and insertions or deletions at six rearrangement sites. Within each subset, clonotype counts were normalized to the number of sorted cells before true diversity and Gini coefficients were calculated with the tcR R package. The overlap coefficient, calculated on TCRB nucleotide sequences, was used to quantify repertoire sharing. Out-of-frame TCRB sequences from naive cells were analyzed to stand in for the pre-selection repertoire. TCRdb's version of the immuneACCESS table is confined to in-frame rearrangements and falls short of the full clone set. An unresolved V gene accounts for under half of the shortfall where checked; the remainder is of unknown origin. V and J calls and clone size are given by that table; D and trimming were obtained from the DNA. Counted in this sample were some 700,000 clones; roughly 13% of them appeared once. The top ten clonotypes cover about 0.02% of the sample.

From each donor, a single peripheral blood sample of 100 to 150 mL on average was drawn into heparinised tubes. A BD FACSAria II and a panel including CD45RO, CCR7, CD25, CD127, CD95 and CD27 were used to sort naive, central memory, regulatory and stem cell-like memory CD4+ T cells. All sorted populations exceeded 95% purity. PBMCs were isolated right away by Lymphoprep density gradient centrifugation and were stained directly, without culture. Samples were stained and sorted in pairs, with one healthy donor and one patient per experiment, so that batch effects were minimized. This specimen belongs to a study of beta chain features in type 1 diabetes listed by TCRdb under 2018. Background on the whole study: Patients and healthy donors did not differ in mean age, gender distribution, total cell number or subset yield. A total of roughly 100 million sorted cells were examined across all samples, and a strong correlation was observed between cell number per subset and RNA yield. The study compared the TCRB repertoires of sorted circulating CD4+ T cell subsets in recently diagnosed type 1 diabetes patients with those in matched healthy donors. Naive and central memory subsets were obtained from all 30 or so donors, but regulatory and stem cell-like memory subsets were isolated from only 8 patients and roughly 8 healthy donors.

At the junction V is shortened by 4 bases and J by 6 bases; bases outside the gene matches: 2. The CDR3 covers 12 residues, taking in both the cysteine and the phenylalanine. Of all the DNA, just the CDR3 is kept, 36 bases in frame from base 1. According to the germline V gene (reference sequence), CDR1 reads LNHDA and CDR2 reads SQIVND. The research as a whole found: PCR might favor shorter templates, but patient and control samples were amplified and corrected together, so any skew would affect both groups equally. The naive, central memory and regulatory TCRB repertoires appeared to resemble one another more closely among patients than among healthy donors. Because the HLA sub-analyses included only small numbers of individuals, any influence of HLA type on TCRB rearrangement was left unresolved. Because cDNA rather than genomic DNA was sequenced, highly expressing activated cells could have been over-represented, although no difference in activation and CD3 levels was found between groups. A moderate but significant shortening of TCRB CDR3 length was observed in type 1 diabetes patients in all four CD4+ subsets. Fewer insertions and more nucleotide deletions at VDJ recombination sites were observed in patients with type 1 diabetes, implying thymic rearrangement abnormalities.

The TCR sequence derives from a man aged 18 to 35 with type 1 diabetes. Sequencing was done on a sample of naive CD4+ T cells from blood. According to the study, the label for this sample's cell subset or site signals: true naive CD4+ T cells. The chain was built from TRBV19 and TRBJ2-7, and TRBD1 matches 8 of the central bases. The CDR3 protein sequence reads: CASSTTGGEQYF. In nucleotide form, the sequence is TGTGCCAGTAGTACAACAGGGGGCGAGCAGTACTTC.